This passage covers 17 T cell receptor beta chains from one sample sequenced in a study of CD8+CD57+ T cells in acquired aplastic anemia. Using genomic DNA as the template, TCR beta VDJ and CDR3 profiling was carried out. MiXCR, applied by TCRdb to the reads, yields one record per CDR3 protein. The table has about 180,000 distinct CDR3 sequences, more than 60% seen once. An expansion of CD8+CD57+ cells by flow cytometry had been shown in patients chosen for sequencing. Sequences were obtained from sorted CD4+, CD8+, or CD8+CD57+ T cells (not recorded which) from PBMCs. These receptors were obtained from a human donor with aplastic anemia.

This clonotype has just a few counts. The chain carries TRBV7-3 and TRBJ1-1; the match to TRBD1 covers 11 bases. V lost 2 bases, J lost 0 bases, and 5 bases stayed unmatched. Germline CDR1 and CDR2: SGHTA and FQGTGA. The CDR3 runs to 17 residues. CDR3 amino acids: CASSLPGQGALNTEAFF. The CDR3 region has the DNA TGTGCCAGCAGCTTACCAGGACAGGGGGCCTTGAACACTGAAGCTTTCTTT. Looking up the rest from reference TRBV7-3 and TRBJ1-1 gives the full variable domain: GAGVSQTPSNKVTEKGKYVELRCDPISGHTALYWYRQSLGQGPEFLIYFQGTGAADDSGLPNDRFFAVRPEGSVSTLKIQRTERGDSAVYLCASSLPGQGALNTEAFFGQGTRLTVV.

There are a few counts of this clonotype. The chain combines TRBV2 with TRBJ2-7, with 7 nucleotides matching TRBD1. In germline, CDR1 is SNHLY, CDR2 FYNNEI. This CDR3 is 15 amino acids long. Trimming cost V 6 bases and J 0 bases; bases outside gene matches: 8. The CDR3 region has the DNA TGTGCCAGCAGGGGAAGGACAGGAAGCTCCTACGAGCAGTACTTC. Amino acid sequence: CASRGRTGSSYEQYF.

This clonotype was seen just once. As DNA, the CDR3 is TGTGCCAGCAGTGAGTCAGGGGGCGCGGGAAACACCATATATTTT. Encoded protein: CASSESGGAGNTIYF. This chain connects TRBV2 to TRBJ1-3; the match to TRBD1 covers 8 bases. The V gene's germline CDR1 is SNHLY and CDR2 FYNNEI. The CDR3 totals 15 residues. V shed 3 bases and J 4 bases; nucleotides not matched to a gene: 5.

V usage is TRBV7-2 and J usage is TRBJ2-5; possibly TRBD2 for D (6 bases). The germline V and J ends were trimmed by 6 bases and 5 bases, with 13 bases remaining between them. CDR1 SGHTA and CDR2 FQGNSA come from the germline V gene. This CDR3 is 13 amino acids long. This CDR3 reads CASSEGTSETQYF. The CDR3 DNA sequence: TGTGCCAGCAGTGAAGGGACTTCCGAGACCCAGTACTTC. The full variable domain, with the rest looked up from reference TRBV7-2 and TRBJ2-5, is GAGVSQSPSNKVTEKGKDVELRCDPISGHTALYWYRQSLGQGLEFLIYFQGNSAPDKSGLPSDRFSAERTGGSVSTLTIQRTQQEDSAVYLCASSEGTSETQYFGPGTRLLVL.

The chain links TRBV4-2 to TRBJ1-6; 9 bases are shared with TRBD1. J gave up 8 bases and V 3 bases, and 8 bases lay outside the gene matches. The CDR3 is made up of 16 amino acids. Looked up from germline, CDR1 is LGHNA and CDR2 is YNFKEQ. CDR3 protein: CASSQGPGQGDSPLHF. In DNA, the CDR3 is TGTGCCAGCAGCCAGGGGCCGGGACAGGGAGATTCACCCCTCCACTTT.

This clonotype came up many times. V and J are TRBV15 and TRBJ1-4; 7 nucleotides match TRBD1. Germline V CDR1 and CDR2: LNHNV, YYDKDF (reference sequence). CDR3 length: 16 residues. The J segment lost 2 bases and the V segment lost 5 bases, leaving 8 bases of the junction unmatched. The CDR3 nucleotides read TGTGCCACCAGCGGACAGGTATCTGGCACTAATGAAAAACTGTTTTTT. It translates to CATSGQVSGTNEKLFF.

V usage is TRBV2 and J usage is TRBJ1-1; weak D call: TRBD1 (6 bases). This CDR3 spans 13 amino acids. Per germline, CDR1 SNHLY and CDR2 FYNNEI. Trimming took 6 bases from V and 5 from J, leaving 13 bases between them. The CDR3 protein is CASRITGRTEAFF. The CDR3, as DNA: TGTGCCAGCAGGATAACAGGGAGGACTGAAGCTTTCTTT.

This chain uses TRBV7-8 with TRBJ1-1; no clear D. Trimming took 2 bases from V and 3 from J, leaving 13 bases between them. In germline, CDR1 is SGHVS, CDR2 FQNEAQ. This CDR3 is 15 amino acids long. The CDR3 DNA reads as TGTGCCAGCAGCTTAATCACGGGTAGGGACACTGAAGCTTTCTTT. As protein: CASSLITGRDTEAFF.

The chain uses TRBV12-3 or TRBV12-4 and TRBJ1-6; 7 positions agree with TRBD1. The V segment lost 5 bases and the J segment 6 bases; nucleotides outside the gene matches: 7. The CDR3 extends over 15 amino acids. This CDR3 is CASSTRQGGNSPLHF. DNA for the CDR3: TGTGCCAGCAGTACCCGACAGGGAGGTAATTCACCCCTCCACTTT.

Comment on this clonotype: This sequence may be a read error, since a much larger clone differs from it by one base. The V and J genes are TRBV20-1 and TRBJ2-7, with D maybe TRBD2 (5 bases). The germline CDR1 and CDR2 sequences are DFQATT and SNEGSKA (reference sequence). V lost 6 bases and J lost 2, with 14 bases in between. The CDR3 runs 13 residues. CDR3 protein: CSASGGATYEQYF. The CDR3 DNA follows: TGCAGTGCGAGCGGCGGCGCCACCTACGAGCAGTACTTC.

The chain couples TRBV24-1 to TRBJ1-2; D is possibly TRBD1 (5 bases). Deletions cut 1 base from V and 2 bases from J, with 10 bases between. This CDR3 comprises 15 residues. The V gene's germline CDR1 is KGHDR and CDR2 SFDVKD. CDR3 bases: TGTGCCACCAGTGATTTTCGAGGGGAAAACTATGGCTACACCTTC. Its translation is CATSDFRGENYGYTF.

As concerns this clonotype: A much larger clone sits a single nucleotide away, making a read error possible. V usage is TRBV7-9 and J usage is TRBJ1-1, with 9 bases identical to TRBD1. CDR1 is SEHNR, CDR2 FQNEAQ, per germline (reference sequence). The CDR3 contains 16 residues. V gave up 2 bases and J gave up 6 bases; unmatched junction bases: 10. CDR3 protein: CASSLSRTGDPAEAFF. In nucleotides, the CDR3 is TGTGCCAGCAGCTTAAGCAGGACAGGGGACCCCGCTGAAGCTTTCTTT.

The chain recombines TRBV20-1 with TRBJ1-1, with a weak D call TRBD1 (5 bases). The CDR3 length is 11 residues. Trimming left V 6 bases short and J 9 bases short, with 14 bases between. Germline V gives CDR1 DFQATT, CDR2 SNEGSKA (reference sequence). The CDR3 loop is CSASQGFQAFF. The CDR3 coding sequence is TGCAGTGCGTCCCAGGGTTTTCAAGCTTTCTTT.

The V gene is TRBV24-1, the J gene TRBJ2-7; 7 nucleotides line up with TRBD1. J was trimmed by 6 bases and V by 4 bases; bases with no gene match: 5. This CDR3 is built from 13 residues. From germline, CDR1 is KGHDR and CDR2 SFDVKD. CDR3 sequence reads: CATSEPTGREQYF. In DNA form, the CDR3 reads TGTGCCACCAGTGAGCCGACAGGGCGCGAGCAGTACTTC.

The chain joins TRBV13 to TRBJ2-7, with D perhaps matching TRBD2 (5 bases). Trimming stripped 0 bases from V and 2 bases from J, with 8 bases between. Germline lookup yields CDR1 PRHDT and CDR2 FYEKMQ (reference sequence). The CDR3 is 14 residues long. The chain's CDR3 is CASSLGASTYEQYF. CDR3 nucleotides: TGTGCCAGCAGCTTAGGTGCTAGCACCTACGAGCAGTACTTC.

Turning to this clonotype: One end of the junction fails to match germline, which may point to a read error. The chain couples TRBV9 to TRBJ2-7, with TRBD2 matching over 8 bases. The CDR3 is 15 residues long. Germline CDR1 reads SGDLS; CDR2 reads YYNGEE. This CDR3 reads CASSVGGRAGDERYF. The DNA of the CDR3 is TGTGCCAGCAGCGTAGGAGGGCGAGCGGGAGACGAGCGGTACTTC.

The chain links TRBV10-2 to TRBJ2-2; no firm D call. V dropped 7 bases and J dropped 0 bases, with 9 bases sitting between them. CDR3 length equals 14 residues. Germline V lookup: CDR1 WSHSY, CDR2 SAAADI. CDR3 residues: CASKRSANTGELFF. In DNA, the CDR3 is TGCGCCAGCAAGCGATCGGCGAACACCGGGGAGCTGTTTTTT.